This is a list of T cell receptor beta chains from one sample in a study of blood T cell repertoires in COVID-19. Clones were read by immunoSEQ multiplex PCR, and TCRdb kept only the in-frame ones, dropping some. The sample holds over 100,000 clones, roughly 84% seen once. The source material was peripheral blood. Receptors originate from a man aged 60-69 years with acute or convalescent COVID-19. Each CDR3 is given with its conserved first and last residue. Fields, in order: J gene, V gene, D gene, clone size, CDR3 DNA, CDR3 protein. A D gene is named only where the DNA matches it firmly. Rows give clone size only sometimes, using once, few, many, or a class for an expanded clone.

>TRBJ2-3|TRBV5-1|TRBD2|-
TGCGCCAGCAGCTTGGTTGCGGGAGACGGAGATACGCAGTATTTT
CASSLVAGDGDTQYF
>TRBJ1-1|TRBV28|-|-
TGTGCCAGCAGTTTAATGGGGCGTCTCGACACTGAAGCTTTCTTT
CASSLMGRLDTEAFF
>TRBJ1-1|TRBV5-1|TRBD1|-
TGCGCCAGCAGCTCCGCAGGGGGCACGAACACTGAAGCTTTCTTT
CASSSAGGTNTEAFF
>TRBJ2-5|TRBV24-1|-|-
TGTGCCACCAGTTCTCCCCGAGCCTTAGCCGAGACCCAGTACTTC
CATSSPRALAETQYF
>TRBJ1-5|TRBV4-3|-|-
TGCGCCAGCAGCCAAGATTTCCGGCAGGGTAGCAATCAGCCCCAGCATTTT
CASSQDFRQGSNQPQHF
>TRBJ1-4|TRBV6-5|TRBD1|-
TGTGCCAGCAGCTACAGGGGGCCTAATGAAAAACTGTTTTTT
CASSYRGPNEKLFF
>TRBJ1-3|TRBV5-1|-|-
TGCGCCAGCAGCTTGGAGCCTTCTGGAAACACCATATATTTT
CASSLEPSGNTIYF
>TRBJ1-2|TRBV15|TRBD1|-
TGTGCCACCAGCAGAGTGGGACAGGCCTATGGCTACACCTTC
CATSRVGQAYGYTF
>TRBJ2-3|TRBV6-4|TRBD2|-
TGTGCCAGCAGTGTTGGGACTAGCGGGACCACAGATACGCAGTATTTT
CASSVGTSGTTDTQYF
>TRBJ1-3|TRBV4-3|TRBD1|once
TGCGCCAGCAGCCAAGAGGGACAGACTGGAAACACCATATATTTT
CASSQEGQTGNTIYF
>TRBJ2-1|TRBV5-4|TRBD2|-
TGTGCCAGCAGCTCTAGCGGGAGGTTCTACAATGAGCAGTTCTTC
CASSSSGRFYNEQFF
>TRBJ2-2|TRBV11-2|-|-
TGTGCCAGCAGCGCGGGCTTACGGGCAGGGAACACCGGGGAGCTGTTTTTT
CASSAGLRAGNTGELFF
>TRBJ2-4|TRBV12-2|-|-
TGTGCAAGTCGCTTAGAACAGGAAATATGTCCGGAGGGGCTAGCCAAAAACATTCAGTACTTC
CASRLEQEICPEGLAKNIQYF
>TRBJ1-5|TRBV7-2|-|-
TGTGCCAGCAGCTTATATATAGATCCTAGCAATCAGCCCCAGCATTTT
CASSLYIDPSNQPQHF
>TRBJ1-1|TRBV28|-|-
TGTGCCAGCAGGGTATCGCAGGGAACCCACACTGAAGCTTTCTTT
CASRVSQGTHTEAFF
>TRBJ1-1|TRBV12-3/TRBV12-4|-|-
TGTGCCAGCAGCCAAGACTACTTTGAAGCTTTCTTT
CASSQDYFEAFF
>TRBJ2-5|TRBV6-1|TRBD2|-
TGTGCCAGCAGTGAAGAGCTAGGGGAGGGTGAGACCCAGTACTTC
CASSEELGEGETQYF
>TRBJ1-1|TRBV24-1|-|-
TGTGCCACCAGTGACGGAGTTACAGCTTTCTTT
CATSDGVTAFF
>TRBJ2-3|TRBV6-4|TRBD2|-
TGTGCCAGCAGTGTACTAGCGGGACCCACTAGCACAGATACGCAGTATTTT
CASSVLAGPTSTDTQYF
>TRBJ2-2|TRBV19|TRBD2|once
TGTGCCAGTAGTATCCCTGGACTAGCAAAGAACACCGGGGAGCTGTTTTTT
CASSIPGLAKNTGELFF
>TRBJ2-7|TRBV5-1|-|-
TGCGCCAGCAGCTTGGAGGGGCTTCACGAGCAGTACTTC
CASSLEGLHEQYF
>TRBJ1-6|TRBV6-5|TRBD1|-
TGTGCCAGCAGGACCCCACAGGGGAGGAATTCACCCCTCCACTTT
CASRTPQGRNSPLHF
>TRBJ1-2|TRBV28|TRBD1|-
TGTGCTTCAACCCTCATCCCTCAGGGGGCAAGTTATGGCTACACCTTC
CASTLIPQGASYGYTF
>TRBJ1-1|TRBV11-3|-|-
TGTGCCAGCAGCTTAGTAGGGGAGGTTGAAGCTTTCTTT
CASSLVGEVEAFF
>TRBJ2-4|TRBV19|-|once
TGTGCCAGTAGTATAGATCTTGCGAGGTTAGCCAAAAACATTCAGTACTTC
CASSIDLARLAKNIQYF
>TRBJ1-2|TRBV11-2|TRBD1|-
TGTGCCAGCAGCTCCGTATGGGACAGAGGGCCTTGGGGCTACACCTTC
CASSSVWDRGPWGYTF
>TRBJ1-1|TRBV25-1|-|-
TGTGCCAGCAGTGAGTGGACAGTGACTGAAGCTTTCTTT
CASSEWTVTEAFF
>TRBJ2-2|TRBV5-1|-|-
TGCGCCAGCAGCTCATTAGACGACAAGAACACCGGGGAGCTGTTTTTT
CASSSLDDKNTGELFF
>TRBJ2-7|TRBV5-4|-|-
TGTGCCAGCAGCCCGTCGCCTACTAGCTTCTCTTCCTCCGAGCAGTACTTC
CASSPSPTSFSSSEQYF
>TRBJ2-1|TRBV6-5|-|-
TGTGCCACCGAGACGGGAGCCCCTTCCTACAATGAGCAGTTCTTC
CATETGAPSYNEQFF
>TRBJ2-3|TRBV4-3|-|-
TGCGCCAGCAGCCAAGGGACCGGGGGAAGCACAGATACGCAGTATTTT
CASSQGTGGSTDTQYF
>TRBJ1-1|TRBV11-3|TRBD1|-
TGTGCCAGCAGCTCTACAGGGGGCGCGGACACTGAAGCTTTCTTT
CASSSTGGADTEAFF